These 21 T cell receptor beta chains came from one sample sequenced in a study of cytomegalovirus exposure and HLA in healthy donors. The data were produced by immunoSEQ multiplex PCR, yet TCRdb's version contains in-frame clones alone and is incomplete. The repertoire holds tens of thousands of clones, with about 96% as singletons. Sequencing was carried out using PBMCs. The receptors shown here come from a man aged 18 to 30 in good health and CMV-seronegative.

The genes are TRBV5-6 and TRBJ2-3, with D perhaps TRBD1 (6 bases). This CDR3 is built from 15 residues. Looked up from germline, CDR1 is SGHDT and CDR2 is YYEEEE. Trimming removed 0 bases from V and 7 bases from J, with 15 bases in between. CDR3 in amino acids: CASSLAGAAMNTQYF. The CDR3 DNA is TGTGCCAGCAGCTTGGCAGGGGCGGCTATGAATACGCAGTATTTT.

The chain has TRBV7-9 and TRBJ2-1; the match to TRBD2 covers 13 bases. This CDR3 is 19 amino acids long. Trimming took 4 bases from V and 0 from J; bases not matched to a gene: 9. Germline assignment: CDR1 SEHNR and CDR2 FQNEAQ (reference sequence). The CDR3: CASSSTGTSGDSSYNEQFF. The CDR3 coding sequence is TGTGCCAGCAGCTCCACCGGGACTAGCGGGGACAGCTCCTACAATGAGCAGTTCTTC.

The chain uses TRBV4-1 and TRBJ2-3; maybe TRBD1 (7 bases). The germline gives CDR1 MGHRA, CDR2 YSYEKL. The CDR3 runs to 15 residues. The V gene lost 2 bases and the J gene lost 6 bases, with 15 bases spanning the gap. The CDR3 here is CASSQPIQGRDTQYF. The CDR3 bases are TGCGCCAGCAGCCAACCCATACAGGGGAGGGATACGCAGTATTTT.

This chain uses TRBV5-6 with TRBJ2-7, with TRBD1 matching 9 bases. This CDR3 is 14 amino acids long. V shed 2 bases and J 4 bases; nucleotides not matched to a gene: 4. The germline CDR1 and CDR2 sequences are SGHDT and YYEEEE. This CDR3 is CASSFGTGFYEQYF. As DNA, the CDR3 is TGTGCCAGCAGCTTCGGGACAGGGTTTTACGAGCAGTACTTC.

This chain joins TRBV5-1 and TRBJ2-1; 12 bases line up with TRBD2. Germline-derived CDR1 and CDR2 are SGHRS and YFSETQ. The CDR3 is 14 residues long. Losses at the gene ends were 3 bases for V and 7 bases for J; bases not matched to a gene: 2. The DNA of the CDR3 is TGCGCCAGCAGCTCGACTAGCGGGAGTAATGAGCAGTTCTTC. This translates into CASSSTSGSNEQFF.

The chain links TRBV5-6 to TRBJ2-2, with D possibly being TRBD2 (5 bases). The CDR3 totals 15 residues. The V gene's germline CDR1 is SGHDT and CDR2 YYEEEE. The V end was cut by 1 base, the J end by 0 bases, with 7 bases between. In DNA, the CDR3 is TGTGCCAGCAGCTTGCCGGGAACGAACACCGGGGAGCTGTTTTTT. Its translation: CASSLPGTNTGELFF.

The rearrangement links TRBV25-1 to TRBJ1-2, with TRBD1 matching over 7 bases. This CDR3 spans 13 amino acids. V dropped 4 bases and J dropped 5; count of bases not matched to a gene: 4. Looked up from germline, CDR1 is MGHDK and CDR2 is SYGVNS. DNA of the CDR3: TGTGCCAGCAGTGTCACAGGGGTGTATGGCTACACCTTC. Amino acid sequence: CASSVTGVYGYTF.

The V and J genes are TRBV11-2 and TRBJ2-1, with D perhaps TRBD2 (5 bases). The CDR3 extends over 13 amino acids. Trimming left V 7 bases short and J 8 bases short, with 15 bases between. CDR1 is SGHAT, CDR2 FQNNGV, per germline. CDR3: CASTLMAEDEQFF. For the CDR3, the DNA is TGTGCCAGCACCCTTATGGCGGAGGATGAGCAGTTCTTC.

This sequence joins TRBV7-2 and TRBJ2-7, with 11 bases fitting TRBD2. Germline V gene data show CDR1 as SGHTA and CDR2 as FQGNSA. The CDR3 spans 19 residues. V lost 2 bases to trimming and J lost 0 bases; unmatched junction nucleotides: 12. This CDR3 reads CASSLLGLAASRSSYEQYF. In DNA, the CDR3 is TGTGCCAGCAGCTTACTGGGACTAGCGGCTAGTAGGAGCTCCTACGAGCAGTACTTC.

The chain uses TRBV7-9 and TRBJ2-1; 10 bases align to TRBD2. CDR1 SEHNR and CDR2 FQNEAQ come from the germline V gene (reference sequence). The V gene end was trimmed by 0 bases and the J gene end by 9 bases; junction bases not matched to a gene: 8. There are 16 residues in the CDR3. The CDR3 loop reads CASSLAYTAGGGEQFF. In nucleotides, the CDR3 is TGTGCCAGCAGCTTAGCGTATACAGCGGGAGGGGGTGAGCAGTTCTTC.

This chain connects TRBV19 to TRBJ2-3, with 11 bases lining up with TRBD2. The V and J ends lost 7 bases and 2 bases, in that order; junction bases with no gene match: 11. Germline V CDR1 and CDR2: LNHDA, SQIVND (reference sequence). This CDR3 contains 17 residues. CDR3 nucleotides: TGTGCCAGTAAAAATTGGAAGACTAGCGGGGACACAGATACGCAGTATTTT. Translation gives CASKNWKTSGDTDTQYF. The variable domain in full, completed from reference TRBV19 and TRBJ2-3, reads DGGITQSPKYLFRKEGQNVTLSCEQNLNHDAMYWYRQDPGQGLRLIYYSQIVNDFQKGDIAEGYSVSREKKESFPLTVTSAQKNPTAFYLCASKNWKTSGDTDTQYFGPGTRLTVL.

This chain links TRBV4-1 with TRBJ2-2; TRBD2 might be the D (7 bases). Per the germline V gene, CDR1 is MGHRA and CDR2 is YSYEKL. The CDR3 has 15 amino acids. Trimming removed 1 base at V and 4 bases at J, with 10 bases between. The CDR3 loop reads CASSQGRGGTGELFF. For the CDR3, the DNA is TGCGCCAGCAGCCAAGGGAGGGGGGGCACCGGGGAGCTGTTTTTT.

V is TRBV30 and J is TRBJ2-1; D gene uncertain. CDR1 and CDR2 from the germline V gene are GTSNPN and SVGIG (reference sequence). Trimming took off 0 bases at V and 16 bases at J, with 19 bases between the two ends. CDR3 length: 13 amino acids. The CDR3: CAWSVAGSTFRFF. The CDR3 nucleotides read TGTGCCTGGAGTGTAGCCGGGTCCACGTTCCGATTCTTC.

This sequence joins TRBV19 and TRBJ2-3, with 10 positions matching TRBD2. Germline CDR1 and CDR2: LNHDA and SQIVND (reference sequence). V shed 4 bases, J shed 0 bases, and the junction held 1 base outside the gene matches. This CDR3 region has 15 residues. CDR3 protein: CASSTTSGSTDTQYF. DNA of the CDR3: TGTGCCAGTAGTACGACTAGCGGGAGCACAGATACGCAGTATTTT.

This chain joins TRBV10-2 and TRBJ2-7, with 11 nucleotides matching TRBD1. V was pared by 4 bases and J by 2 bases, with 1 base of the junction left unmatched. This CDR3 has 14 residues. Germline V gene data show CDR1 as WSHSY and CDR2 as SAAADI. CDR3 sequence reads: CASSGGQGAYEQYF. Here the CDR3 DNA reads TGCGCCAGCAGTGGGGGACAGGGGGCCTACGAGCAGTACTTC.

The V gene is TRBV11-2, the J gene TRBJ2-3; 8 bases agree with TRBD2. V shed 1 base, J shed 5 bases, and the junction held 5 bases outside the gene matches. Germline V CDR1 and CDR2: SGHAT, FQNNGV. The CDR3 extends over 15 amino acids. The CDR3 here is CASSLGLAGRDTQYF. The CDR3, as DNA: TGTGCCAGCAGCTTAGGTCTAGCGGGTAGAGATACGCAGTATTTT.

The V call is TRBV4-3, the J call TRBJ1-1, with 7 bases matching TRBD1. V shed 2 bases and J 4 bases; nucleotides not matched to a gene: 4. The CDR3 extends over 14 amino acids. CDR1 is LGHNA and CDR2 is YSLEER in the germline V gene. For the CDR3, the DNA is TGCGCCAGCAGCCAAACAGGGGTGGGCACTGAAGCTTTCTTT. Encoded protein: CASSQTGVGTEAFF.

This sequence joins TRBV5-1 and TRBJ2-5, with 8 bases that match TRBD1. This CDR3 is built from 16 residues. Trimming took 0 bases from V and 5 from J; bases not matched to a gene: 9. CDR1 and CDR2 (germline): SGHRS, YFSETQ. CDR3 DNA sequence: TGCGCCAGCAGCTTGGATGCAGGGGGCGTGAGGGAGACCCAGTACTTC. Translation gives CASSLDAGGVRETQYF.

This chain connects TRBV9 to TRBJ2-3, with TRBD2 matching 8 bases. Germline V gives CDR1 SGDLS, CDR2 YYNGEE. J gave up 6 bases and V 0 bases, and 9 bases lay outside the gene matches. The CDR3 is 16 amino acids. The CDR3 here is CASSVGVAGSSDTQYF. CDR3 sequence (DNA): TGTGCCAGCAGCGTAGGGGTAGCGGGATCGTCGGATACGCAGTATTTT.

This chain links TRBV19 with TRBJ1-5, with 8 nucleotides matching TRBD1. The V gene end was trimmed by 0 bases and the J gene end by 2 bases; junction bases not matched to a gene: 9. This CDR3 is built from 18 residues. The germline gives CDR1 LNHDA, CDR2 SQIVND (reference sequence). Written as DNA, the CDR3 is TGTGCCAGTAGTATAGACCCGACAGGGGACTGGCGCAATCAGCCCCAGCATTTT. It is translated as CASSIDPTGDWRNQPQHF.

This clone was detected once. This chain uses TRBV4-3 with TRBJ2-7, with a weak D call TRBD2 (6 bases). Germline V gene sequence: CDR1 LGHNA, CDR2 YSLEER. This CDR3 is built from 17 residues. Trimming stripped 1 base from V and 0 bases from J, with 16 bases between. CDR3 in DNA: TGCGCCAGCAGCCAAGCTATGGGGGGAGCCTTCTCCTACGAGCAGTACTTC. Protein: CASSQAMGGAFSYEQYF.